This TCR beta chain was observed in a study of Graves' ophthalmopathy and Graves' hyperthyroidism. Only a few counts were recorded for this clonotype. Its antigen is unknown. V lost 7 bases, J lost 2 bases, and 8 bases stayed unmatched. CDR3 length: 15 amino acids. The germline V gene encodes CDR1 KGHDR and CDR2 SFDVKD. PBMCs were obtained from 8 to 10 ml of fresh peripheral blood. RNA transcripts were the template, and TCR beta CDR3 regions were amplified from them. Second-round multiplex PCR came after a first-round RT-PCR that employed HTBI primers. TCRdb fed the multiplex PCR reads into MiXCR, producing one record per CDR3 protein. The sample comprises some 520,000 distinct CDR3 sequences, 13% to 15% of which are singletons, and more than 8.5% rests with the top ten. Study-wide results and caveats: Sensitivity of approximately 88% and specificity of less than 82% were achieved when a 13-signature model separated ophthalmopathy from stable hyperthyroidism.

The origin of this receptor is a woman in her thirties with Graves' ophthalmopathy. The chain couples TRBV24-1 to TRBJ1-1; 8 bases align to TRBD1. The sample taken for sequencing was blood. CDR3 in DNA: TGTGCCACCAGCCGATCCGGACAGGGCAACACTGAAGCTTTCTTT. As protein: CATSRSGQGNTEAFF.